The rows below give T cell receptor beta chains drawn from one sample of a study of shared clonotypes between healthy human individuals. Assay used: immunoSEQ multiplex PCR; TCRdb lists only in-frame clones, some missing. The sample has some 2.1 million clones; roughly 93% are singletons. The sample comprised naive CD8+ T cells from PBMCs. The origin of the receptors is a young man in good health. Some clones in this sample may be carry-over from other donors' samples. Each CDR3 is given with its conserved first and last residue. D genes are given only for firm matches. Some rows have no size entry. The others give once, few or many, or a class for an expanded clone.

-	-	TRBJ2-7	TRBV28	CASSLPQRTYEQYF	TGTGCCAGCAGTTTGCCCCAGCGAACCTACGAGCAGTACTTC
-	-	TRBJ1-4	TRBV6-6	CASIPLEDSNEKLFF	TGTGCCAGCATCCCCCTCGAGGACTCTAATGAAAAACTGTTTTTT
-	-	TRBJ1-1	TRBV18	CASSPSVGGWGTEAFF	TGTGCCAGCTCACCTTCCGTTGGGGGGTGGGGCACTGAAGCTTTCTTT
once	-	TRBJ2-7	TRBV13	CASSLFGGGYSYEQYF	TGTGCCAGCAGCTTATTCGGCGGGGGCTACTCCTACGAGCAGTACTTC
-	TRBD1	TRBJ1-1	TRBV27	CASSLYRGLNTEAFF	TGTGCCAGCAGTTTATACAGGGGATTGAACACTGAAGCTTTCTTT
-	-	TRBJ1-5	TRBV19	CASSLASQPQHF	TGTGCCAGTAGTCTCGCAAGTCAGCCCCAGCATTTT
-	TRBD2	TRBJ2-7	TRBV4-3	CASSQGSFGGSYYEQYF	TGCGCCAGCAGCCAAGGATCGTTCGGCGGGAGCTACTACGAGCAGTACTTC
-	TRBD1	TRBJ2-5	TRBV7-2	CATGGETQYF	TGTGCCACAGGGGGAGAGACCCAGTACTTC
-	-	TRBJ2-7	TRBV10-3	CAISWQENEQYF	TGTGCCATCAGTTGGCAGGAAAACGAGCAGTACTTC
-	-	TRBJ2-7	TRBV28	CASSPFHNEQYF	TGTGCCAGCAGTCCCTTTCATAACGAGCAGTACTTC
once	-	TRBJ2-2	TRBV7-7	CASSLGLAENTGELFF	TGTGCCAGCAGCTTAGGGCTAGCTGAGAACACCGGGGAGCTGTTTTTT
-	-	TRBJ2-7	TRBV9	CASSVEGTDTYEQYF	TGTGCCAGCAGCGTAGAGGGGACCGACACCTACGAGCAGTACTTC
-	TRBD1	TRBJ1-3	TRBV27	CASRNTGTAGNTIYF	TGTGCCAGCAGGAATACCGGGACAGCTGGAAACACCATATATTTT
-	-	TRBJ2-1	TRBV9	CASSPPWGYNEQFF	TGTGCCAGCAGCCCACCATGGGGATACAATGAGCAGTTCTTC
-	-	TRBJ2-1	TRBV7-9	CASTSGRDTYNEQFF	-
-	-	TRBJ1-2	TRBV19	CASSPGVLNYGYTF	TGTGCCAGTAGTCCAGGGGTCCTTAACTATGGCTACACCTTC
-	TRBD2	TRBJ2-1	TRBV19	CASRTSGTYNEQFF	TGTGCCAGTAGGACTAGCGGGACCTACAATGAGCAGTTCTTC
-	TRBD2	TRBJ2-1	TRBV14	CASSQPGLAGAYNEQFF	TGTGCCAGCAGCCAACCGGGACTAGCGGGAGCTTACAATGAGCAGTTCTTC
-	TRBD1	TRBJ2-1	TRBV7-9	CASSQLTGGFDEQFF	TGTGCCAGCAGCCAACTGACAGGGGGATTCGATGAGCAGTTCTTC
once	-	TRBJ1-2	TRBV19	CASSVPGTPNYGYTF	TGTGCCAGTAGCGTACCGGGGACACCGAACTATGGCTACACCTTC
-	-	TRBJ1-1	TRBV28	CASSLHRNTEAFF	TGTGCCAGCAGTTTGCACAGGAACACTGAAGCTTTCTTT
-	TRBD1	TRBJ2-7	TRBV7-2	CASSSWDSSSYEQYF	TGTGCCAGCAGCTCCTGGGACAGTAGCTCCTACGAGCAGTACTTC
-	-	TRBJ2-7	TRBV2	CASSALAGTAYEQYF	TGTGCCAGCAGCGCACTAGCCGGGACAGCCTACGAGCAGTACTTC
-	-	TRBJ2-2	TRBV5-1	CASSYRDGGRTPGELFF	TGCGCCAGCAGCTACCGGGACGGGGGCCGGACCCCCGGGGAGCTGTTTTTT
-	TRBD2	TRBJ2-2	TRBV19	CASSILREGPGELFF	TGTGCCAGTAGTATCTTGCGGGAGGGCCCCGGGGAGCTGTTTTTT
-	-	TRBJ2-3	TRBV5-6	CASSLRADTQYF	TGTGCCAGCAGCTTGAGAGCAGATACGCAGTATTTT
-	-	TRBJ1-2	TRBV5-8	CASSLGVYGYTF	TGTGCCAGCAGCTTAGGAGTATATGGCTACACCTTC
-	-	TRBJ1-6	TRBV7-3	CASSLDFGSPLHF	TGTGCCAGCAGCTTGGATTTCGGTTCACCCCTCCACTTT
-	-	TRBJ2-1	TRBV19	CANLGSSYNEQFF	TGTGCCAATCTCGGGAGCTCCTACAATGAGCAGTTCTTC
-	-	TRBJ1-4	TRBV25-1	CASASGERNEKLFF	TGTGCCAGCGCTAGCGGGGAGAGAAATGAAAAACTGTTTTTT
-	TRBD1	TRBJ2-1	TRBV7-9	CASSSSRTGGEIGNEQFF	TGTGCCAGCAGCTCGTCCCGGACAGGGGGCGAGATTGGCAATGAGCAGTTCTTC
-	TRBD1	TRBJ1-2	TRBV27	CASSFLRRGGLNYGYTF	TGTGCCAGCAGTTTTTTAAGGAGAGGGGGCCTTAACTATGGCTACACCTTC
-	-	TRBJ1-2	TRBV9	CASSRSDNYGYTF	TGTGCCAGCAGTCGCAGCGACAACTATGGCTACACCTTC
-	-	TRBJ2-4	TRBV30	CAWSPRGRTKNIQYF	TGTGCCTGGAGTCCGAGGGGACGGACTAAAAACATTCAGTACTTC
-	TRBD2	TRBJ2-1	TRBV7-2	CASSSRTSGTRNEQFF	TGTGCCAGCAGCTCCCGGACTAGCGGGACCCGTAATGAGCAGTTCTTC
-	-	TRBJ1-2	TRBV28	CASSLGRGLNNYGYTF	TGTGCCAGCAGTCTGGGAAGGGGACTCAACAACTATGGCTACACCTTC
-	-	TRBJ1-1	TRBV29-1	CSFLPSGLNTEAFF	TGCAGCTTCCTCCCTTCGGGGCTGAACACTGAAGCTTTCTTT
-	TRBD1	TRBJ2-1	TRBV25-1	CASRELGQVFNEQFF	TGTGCCAGCAGAGAGCTTGGACAGGTTTTTAATGAGCAGTTCTTC
-	-	TRBJ1-3	TRBV19	CASSIVAAAGNTIYF	TGTGCCAGTAGTATTGTGGCAGCGGCTGGAAACACCATATATTTT
-	TRBD2	TRBJ2-7	TRBV29-1	CSVEGLAGVSEQYF	TGCAGCGTTGAAGGGCTAGCGGGAGTAAGCGAGCAGTACTTC
-	TRBD2	TRBJ2-3	TRBV6-5	CASSSVAGGTDTQYF	TGTGCCAGCAGCTCCGTAGCGGGAGGGACAGATACGCAGTATTTT
-	-	TRBJ1-2	TRBV29-1	CSVGGALGPANYGYTF	TGCAGCGTTGGGGGGGCATTGGGTCCTGCTAACTATGGCTACACCTTC
once	TRBD1	TRBJ2-7	TRBV11-2	CASSPGQGVYEQYF	TGTGCCAGCAGCCCAGGACAGGGGGTATACGAGCAGTACTTC
-	TRBD2	TRBJ2-7	TRBV7-6	CASSKGLAGGLFSYEQYF	TGTGCCAGCAGCAAGGGGCTCGCGGGGGGCCTTTTCTCCTACGAGCAGTACTTC
-	-	TRBJ2-3	TRBV7-3	CASSSGVGSDTQYF	TGTGCCAGCAGCTCCGGGGTGGGGTCAGATACGCAGTATTTT
once	TRBD1	TRBJ1-5	TRBV7-9	CASSASGGGQPQHF	TGTGCCAGCAGCGCGTCAGGGGGAGGTCAGCCCCAGCATTTT
-	-	TRBJ1-1	TRBV15	CATSRGLNTEAFF	TGTGCCACCAGCAGGGGGTTGAACACTGAAGCTTTCTTT
-	TRBD1	TRBJ1-1	TRBV6-6	CASSWTGANTEAFF	TGTGCCAGCAGTTGGACAGGTGCAAACACTGAAGCTTTCTTT
-	-	TRBJ2-1	TRBV15	CATSTQRSSYNEQFF	TGTGCCACCAGCACCCAGCGGAGCTCCTACAATGAGCAGTTCTTC
-	-	TRBJ1-5	TRBV28	CASSFEGGLNQPQHF	TGTGCCAGCAGTTTTGAGGGGGGACTCAATCAGCCCCAGCATTTT